This T cell receptor (beta chain) was documented in a study of regulatory dendritic cells for organ transplantation. Study as a whole: Regulatory dendritic cells came from monocytes given vitamin D3 and IL-10. Findings and caveats of the study: Memory CD8+ clonal expansion seemed more limited with regulatory than mature dendritic cells.

Comment on this clone: What it binds is not known.

CDR3 size: 16 residues. Between the trimmed V and J ends, which lost 9 bases and 14 bases, there was a span of 29 bases. Germline values: CDR1 MNHEY, CDR2 SMNVEV (reference sequence). Clones were sequenced by immunoSEQ multiplex PCR, and TCRdb holds only the in-frame ones, with some missing. Of under 15,000 clones detected, about three fifths appear once; the ten largest clones hold more than 0.95%. Sorted subsets were CFSE-labeled and cultured roughly 5 days with allogeneic dendritic cells. The TCR comes from a human donor in good health. This chain connects TRBV27 to TRBJ1-6, with D possibly matching TRBD1 (5 bases). The sequencing sample was made of naive CD8+ T cells from blood cultured with dendritic cells. Subset given: CD45RA+ naive T cells. The DNA of the CDR3 is TGTGCCAGATATAAACGGAGGGGAATCGTGGGGCATTCCCTCCACTTT. Encoded protein: CARYKRRGIVGHSLHF.